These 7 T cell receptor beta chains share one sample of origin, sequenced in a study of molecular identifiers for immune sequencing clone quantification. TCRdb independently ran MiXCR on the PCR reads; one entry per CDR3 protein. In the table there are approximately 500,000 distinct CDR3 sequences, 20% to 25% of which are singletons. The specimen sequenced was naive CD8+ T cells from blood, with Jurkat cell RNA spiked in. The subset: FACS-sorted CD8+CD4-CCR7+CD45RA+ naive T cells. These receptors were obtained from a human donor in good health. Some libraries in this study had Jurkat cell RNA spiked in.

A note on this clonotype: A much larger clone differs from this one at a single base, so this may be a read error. CDR3 DNA sequence: TGCAGTGCTAGAGATTTCTCCGGGACTAGCACGGGCGAGCAGTGCTTC. Amino acid sequence: CSARDFSGTSTGEQCF. The chain is built from TRBV20-1 and TRBJ2-7, with TRBD2 matching 9 bases. The length of the CDR3 is 16 residues. CDR1 is DFQATT, CDR2 SNEGSKA, per germline (reference sequence).

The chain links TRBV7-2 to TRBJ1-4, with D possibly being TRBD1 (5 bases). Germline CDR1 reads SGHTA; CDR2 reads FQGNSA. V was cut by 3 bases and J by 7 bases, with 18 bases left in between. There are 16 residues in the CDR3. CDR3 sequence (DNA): TGTGCCAGCAGCTTTATCCAGGGTCGGAGTATTGAAAAACTGTTTTTT. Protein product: CASSFIQGRSIEKLFF.

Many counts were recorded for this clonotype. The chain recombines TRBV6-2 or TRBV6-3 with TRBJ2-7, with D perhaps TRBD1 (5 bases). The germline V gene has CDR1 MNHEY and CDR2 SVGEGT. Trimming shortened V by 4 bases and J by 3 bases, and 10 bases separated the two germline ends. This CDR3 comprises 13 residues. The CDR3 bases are TGTGCCAGCAGTTCCCCGACAGTCTACGAGCAGTACTTC. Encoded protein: CASSSPTVYEQYF.

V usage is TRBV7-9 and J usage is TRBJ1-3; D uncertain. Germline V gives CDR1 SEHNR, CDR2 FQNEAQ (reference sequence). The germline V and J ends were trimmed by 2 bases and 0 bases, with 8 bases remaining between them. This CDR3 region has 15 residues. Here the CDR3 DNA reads TGTGCCAGCAGCTTAACATCGAGCTCTGGAAACACCATATATTTT. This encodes CASSLTSSSGNTIYF.

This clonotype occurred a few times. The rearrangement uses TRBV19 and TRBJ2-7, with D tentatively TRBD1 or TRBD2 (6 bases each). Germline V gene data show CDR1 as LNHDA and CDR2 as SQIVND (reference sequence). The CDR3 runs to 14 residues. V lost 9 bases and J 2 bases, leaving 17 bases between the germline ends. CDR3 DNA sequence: TGTGCCAGCTCGCGTGGGGGGCACCCCTACGAGCAGTACTTC. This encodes CASSRGGHPYEQYF.

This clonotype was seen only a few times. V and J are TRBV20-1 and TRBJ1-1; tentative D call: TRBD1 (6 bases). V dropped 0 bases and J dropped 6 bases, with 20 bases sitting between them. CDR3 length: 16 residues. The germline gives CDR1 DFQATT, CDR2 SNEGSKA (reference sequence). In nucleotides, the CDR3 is TGCAGTGCTAGAGATCAGGGACACTCTTTGGCGGCTGAAGCTTTCTTT. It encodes CSARDQGHSLAAEAFF.

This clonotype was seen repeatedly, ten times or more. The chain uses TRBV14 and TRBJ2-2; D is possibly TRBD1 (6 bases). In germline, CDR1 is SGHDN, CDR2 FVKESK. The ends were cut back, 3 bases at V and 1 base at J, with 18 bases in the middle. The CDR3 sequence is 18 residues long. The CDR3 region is CASSHQPTGTRNTGELFF. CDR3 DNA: TGTGCCAGCAGCCACCAACCAACCGGGACAAGGAACACCGGGGAGCTGTTTTTT.